A selection of T cell receptor beta chains follows, all from one sample in a study of cytomegalovirus exposure and HLA in healthy donors. Produced via immunoSEQ multiplex PCR; TCRdb's table is partial and in-frame only. The table lists 150,000 to 200,000 clones, 60% to 80% of them singletons. The sample consisted of PBMCs. The receptors were sampled from a female donor in good health and CMV-seronegative. CDR3s leave out the opening cysteine and the closing phenylalanine or tryptophan. Each record gives: V gene, J gene, clone size, D gene, CDR3 protein. The D gene is left open where the match is weak. Some rows have no size entry. The others give once, few or many, or a class for an expanded clone.

TRBV5-6	TRBJ1-5	-	TRBD1	ASSAQGSDEPQH
TRBV9	TRBJ2-7	-	TRBD2	ASSAHFVAGPSYEQY
TRBV15	TRBJ2-4	-	-	ATSRDLRGLQY
TRBV25-1	TRBJ2-7	-	-	ASSDAHRSSYEQY
TRBV11-2	TRBJ2-5	once	-	ASVRGSTPSRETQY
TRBV7-2	TRBJ1-2	-	TRBD1	ASSPRGHYYGYT
TRBV7-2	TRBJ1-5	-	-	ASSPTVLQPQH
TRBV28	TRBJ1-2	-	-	ASRLQGYYGYT
TRBV4-3	TRBJ2-7	-	-	ASSSRGGPYEQY
TRBV2	TRBJ1-1	-	TRBD1	ASRRAGGSTEAF
TRBV27	TRBJ1-1	-	-	ASSQRGGDTEAF
TRBV6-5	TRBJ1-2	few	TRBD1	ASSRTGNDGYT
TRBV6-1	TRBJ1-4	-	-	ASSSGLTNEKLF
TRBV9	TRBJ1-6	-	TRBD1	ASSASTGNNSPLH
TRBV6-5	TRBJ1-2	-	TRBD1	ASLEPGTGVGYT
TRBV28	TRBJ1-5	few	-	ASSFEDSLNQPQH
TRBV5-4	TRBJ1-2	-	TRBD1	ASSLEPTTGAYGYT
TRBV7-6	-	-	TRBD2	ASSLPSGRSYEQY
TRBV6-6	TRBJ2-2	-	-	ASSALFAGELF
TRBV7-9	TRBJ1-1	-	-	ASSQPGVNTEAF
TRBV9	TRBJ1-6	-	-	ASSVGGTDSPLH
TRBV29-1	TRBJ2-2	-	-	SMRQGGFTGELF
TRBV2	TRBJ1-2	once	-	ASTTQGYGYT
TRBV9	TRBJ1-1	-	-	ASSVAGLNTEAF
TRBV5-8	TRBJ1-5	-	TRBD1	ASSLFEGGINQPQH
TRBV30	TRBJ1-6	-	-	AWRGADNSPLH
TRBV6-1	TRBJ2-3	few	TRBD1	ASSEVKGTGITDTQY
TRBV9	TRBJ2-2	-	TRBD2	ASSLRPGLAGPNTGELF
TRBV19	TRBJ2-3	-	-	ASSPLTVSGPSTDTQY
TRBV6-5	TRBJ1-1	-	-	ASSPRRGRTEAF
TRBV25-1	TRBJ2-5	-	TRBD2	ASSSSTSSETQY
TRBV9	TRBJ1-6	-	TRBD1	ASSSGDRDSPLH
TRBV5-1	TRBJ2-5	once	-	ASSLGPAGYLETQY
TRBV6-1	TRBJ2-7	-	-	ASSFTGTTYEQY
TRBV5-8	TRBJ2-7	-	-	ASSLKGSYEQY